A selection of T cell receptor beta chains follows, all from one sample in a study of CD8 T cells in ankylosing spondylitis. One entry per CDR3 protein results from TCRdb running MiXCR on the 5' RACE reads. The sample lists 180,000 or so distinct CDR3 sequences; more than 9% were seen once. Sample: blood, either unsorted or a sorted T cell fraction (not recorded which). The source of these receptors is a male donor with ankylosing spondylitis or in good health (not recorded which). Each CDR3 is given with its conserved first and last residue. Fields, in order: clone size, CDR3 length, V gene, J gene, D gene, CDR3 protein, CDR3 DNA. The D gene is left open where the match is weak. Size is omitted from some rows. Given values are once, few, many or a class for expanded clones.

abundance: -; len: 15; v_gene: TRBV9; j_gene: TRBJ1-3; d_gene: -; CDR3aa: CASSVALSSGNTIYF; CDR3nt: TGTGCCAGCAGCGTAGCGCTCTCCTCTGGAAACACCATATATTTT
abundance: many; len: 14; v_gene: TRBV20-1; j_gene: TRBJ1-2; d_gene: -; CDR3aa: CSASLSGLGGGYTF; CDR3nt: TGCAGTGCTAGCTTATCAGGGCTAGGAGGAGGCTACACCTTC
abundance: many; len: 14; v_gene: TRBV29-1; j_gene: TRBJ2-3; d_gene: -; CDR3aa: CSVVAGISTDTQYF; CDR3nt: TGCAGCGTTGTCGCCGGCATTAGCACAGATACGCAGTATTTT
abundance: many; len: 15; v_gene: TRBV9; j_gene: TRBJ2-2; d_gene: -; CDR3aa: CASSAQTVVAGELFF; CDR3nt: TGTGCCAGCAGCGCCCAGACCGTGGTAGCCGGGGAGCTGTTTTTT
abundance: many; len: 12; v_gene: TRBV15; j_gene: TRBJ1-1; d_gene: -; CDR3aa: CATSNPQHEAFF; CDR3nt: TGTGCCACCAGCAACCCACAGCATGAAGCTTTCTTT
abundance: many; len: 16; v_gene: TRBV5-1; j_gene: TRBJ2-3; d_gene: -; CDR3aa: CASSLAKTGERDTQYF; CDR3nt: TGCGCCAGCAGCTTGGCCAAAACGGGAGAGAGGGATACGCAGTATTTT
abundance: many; len: 13; v_gene: TRBV10-3; j_gene: TRBJ2-5; d_gene: -; CDR3aa: CAISGGSGETQYF; CDR3nt: TGTGCCATCAGTGGGGGGAGCGGTGAGACCCAGTACTTC
abundance: many; len: 16; v_gene: TRBV12-3/TRBV12-4; j_gene: TRBJ2-2; d_gene: TRBD2; CDR3aa: CASSRGLAANTGELFF; CDR3nt: TGTGCCAGCAGCCGCGGACTAGCGGCGAACACCGGGGAGCTGTTTTTT
abundance: many; len: 15; v_gene: TRBV25-1; j_gene: TRBJ2-4; d_gene: -; CDR3aa: CASSAKGGNKNIQYF; CDR3nt: TGTGCCAGCAGCGCCAAAGGGGGTAACAAAAACATTCAGTACTTC
abundance: many; len: 14; v_gene: TRBV29-1; j_gene: TRBJ2-6; d_gene: -; CDR3aa: CSVEAASGANVLTF; CDR3nt: TGCAGCGTTGAGGCGGCCTCTGGGGCCAACGTCCTGACTTTC
abundance: -; len: 14; v_gene: TRBV3-1; j_gene: TRBJ2-2; d_gene: -; CDR3aa: CASSQVVVTGELFF; CDR3nt: TGTGCCAGCAGCCAAGTCGTCGTCACCGGGGAGCTGTTTTTT
abundance: many; len: 11; v_gene: TRBV12-3/TRBV12-4; j_gene: TRBJ1-2; d_gene: -; CDR3aa: CASSLGFGYTF; CDR3nt: TGTGCCAGCAGCCTCGGGTTTGGCTACACCTTC
abundance: few; len: 14; v_gene: TRBV30; j_gene: TRBJ2-2; d_gene: TRBD2; CDR3aa: CAWGGLENTGELFF; CDR3nt: TGTGCCTGGGGCGGACTAGAGAACACCGGGGAGCTGTTTTTT
abundance: few; len: 15; v_gene: TRBV7-9; j_gene: TRBJ1-4; d_gene: TRBD1; CDR3aa: CASSTQGVANEKLFF; CDR3nt: TGTGCCAGCAGCACCCAGGGGGTGGCTAATGAAAAACTGTTTTTT
abundance: many; len: 13; v_gene: TRBV5-1; j_gene: TRBJ2-3; d_gene: -; CDR3aa: CASSSGFTDTQYF; CDR3nt: TGCGCCAGCAGCTCCGGGTTCACAGATACGCAGTATTTT
abundance: many; len: 14; v_gene: TRBV20-1; j_gene: TRBJ2-3; d_gene: -; CDR3aa: CSATGGEGADTQYF; CDR3nt: TGCAGTGCTACTGGGGGAGAGGGCGCAGATACGCAGTATTTT
abundance: few; len: 16; v_gene: TRBV2; j_gene: TRBJ2-3; d_gene: TRBD2; CDR3aa: CASQPPGLATGDTQYF; CDR3nt: TGTGCCAGCCAGCCCCCGGGACTAGCGACAGGAGATACGCAGTATTTT
abundance: many; len: 17; v_gene: TRBV6-2/TRBV6-3; j_gene: TRBJ2-6; d_gene: -; CDR3aa: CASNYGLLSSGANVLTF; CDR3nt: TGTGCCAGCAACTACGGGCTCCTTTCCTCTGGGGCCAACGTCCTGACTTTC
abundance: many; len: 16; v_gene: TRBV5-1; j_gene: TRBJ2-1; d_gene: TRBD2; CDR3aa: CASSFLAGGPIDEQFF; CDR3nt: TGCGCCAGCAGCTTTCTAGCGGGAGGGCCTATCGATGAGCAGTTCTTC
abundance: many; len: 16; v_gene: TRBV6-2/TRBV6-3; j_gene: TRBJ1-5; d_gene: -; CDR3aa: CASRFAQGLAGQPQHF; CDR3nt: TGTGCCAGCAGATTCGCTCAGGGGCTAGCGGGGCAGCCCCAGCATTTT
abundance: many; len: 12; v_gene: TRBV6-2/TRBV6-3; j_gene: TRBJ2-3; d_gene: TRBD1; CDR3aa: CASRWDSATQYF; CDR3nt: TGTGCCAGCAGATGGGACAGTGCTACGCAGTATTTT
abundance: many; len: 14; v_gene: TRBV2; j_gene: TRBJ2-7; d_gene: -; CDR3aa: CASSEQGGAYEQYF; CDR3nt: TGTGCCAGCAGTGAACAGGGTGGGGCCTACGAGCAGTACTTC
abundance: many; len: 12; v_gene: TRBV6-1; j_gene: TRBJ2-3; d_gene: -; CDR3aa: CASSEISTPRYF; CDR3nt: TGTGCCAGCAGTGAAATTTCCACCCCAAGGTATTTT
abundance: many; len: 15; v_gene: TRBV5-1; j_gene: TRBJ2-7; d_gene: -; CDR3aa: CASSSARVQTYEQYF; CDR3nt: TGCGCCAGCAGCTCCGCACGGGTGCAAACCTACGAGCAGTACTTC
abundance: many; len: 13; v_gene: TRBV5-1; j_gene: TRBJ2-6; d_gene: -; CDR3aa: CASNPSGANVLTF; CDR3nt: TGCGCCAGTAACCCCTCTGGGGCCAACGTCCTGACTTTC
abundance: few; len: 17; v_gene: TRBV2; j_gene: TRBJ2-1; d_gene: -; CDR3aa: CASREFSGISSYNEQFF; CDR3nt: TGTGCCAGCAGGGAATTTTCTGGGATCAGCTCCTACAATGAGCAGTTCTTC
abundance: many; len: 13; v_gene: TRBV28; j_gene: TRBJ2-3; d_gene: -; CDR3aa: CATSGGGTDTQYF; CDR3nt: TGTGCCACCTCGGGGGGCGGCACAGATACGCAGTATTTT
abundance: few; len: 15; v_gene: TRBV7-6; j_gene: TRBJ2-2; d_gene: -; CDR3aa: CASSLDRQITGELFF; CDR3nt: TGTGCCAGCAGCTTAGACAGACAGATCACCGGGGAGCTGTTTTTT
abundance: -; len: 16; v_gene: TRBV11-2; j_gene: TRBJ2-3; d_gene: -; CDR3aa: CASSLARQGLTDTQYF; CDR3nt: TGTGCCAGCAGCTTGGCCCGGCAGGGTCTTACAGATACGCAGTATTTT
abundance: many; len: 14; v_gene: TRBV3-1; j_gene: TRBJ1-1; d_gene: -; CDR3aa: CASSRLEGDTEAFF; CDR3nt: TGTGCCAGCAGCCGCCTAGAAGGGGATACTGAAGCTTTCTTT
abundance: -; len: 15; v_gene: TRBV20-1; j_gene: TRBJ2-2; d_gene: TRBD2; CDR3aa: CCARDLRGGTGELFF; CDR3nt: TGCTGTGCTAGAGATTTGCGGGGGGGCACCGGGGAGCTGTTTTTT
abundance: many; len: 15; v_gene: TRBV5-1; j_gene: TRBJ2-3; d_gene: -; CDR3aa: CASSLRDSRTDTQYF; CDR3nt: TGCGCCAGCAGCTTACGGGACTCCCGGACAGATACGCAGTATTTT
abundance: many; len: 14; v_gene: TRBV14; j_gene: TRBJ2-3; d_gene: -; CDR3aa: CASSQARPTDTQYF; CDR3nt: TGTGCCAGCAGCCAAGCGAGACCTACAGATACGCAGTATTTT
abundance: -; len: 16; v_gene: TRBV7-2; j_gene: TRBJ2-1; d_gene: TRBD1; CDR3aa: CASSPDPGQGANEQFF; CDR3nt: TGTGCCAGCAGCCCGGATCCGGGACAGGGGGCAAATGAGCAGTTCTTC
abundance: few; len: 19; v_gene: TRBV2; j_gene: TRBJ2-5; d_gene: TRBD2; CDR3aa: CASSEFLAGSSIKQETQYF; CDR3nt: TGTGCCAGCAGTGAATTCCTAGCGGGGAGCTCGATTAAGCAAGAGACCCAGTACTTC
abundance: few; len: 13; v_gene: TRBV20-1; j_gene: TRBJ2-7; d_gene: -; CDR3aa: CSAREGLPYEQYF; CDR3nt: TGCAGTGCTAGAGAGGGGCTCCCCTACGAGCAGTACTTC
abundance: -; len: 15; v_gene: TRBV14; j_gene: TRBJ1-2; d_gene: -; CDR3aa: CASSQWGETHYGYTF; CDR3nt: TGTGCCAGCAGCCAATGGGGTGAGACACACTATGGCTACACCTTC
abundance: -; len: 9; v_gene: TRBV29-1; j_gene: TRBJ2-1; d_gene: TRBD1; CDR3aa: CSATGVKFF; CDR3nt: TGCAGCGCTACAGGGGTGAAGTTCTTC
abundance: few; len: 14; v_gene: TRBV27; j_gene: TRBJ2-3; d_gene: TRBD2; CDR3aa: CASSHSGSGDTQYF; CDR3nt: TGTGCCAGCAGTCATAGCGGGAGTGGGGATACGCAGTATTTT
abundance: many; len: 15; v_gene: TRBV25-1; j_gene: TRBJ1-3; d_gene: -; CDR3aa: CASSDRVISGNTIYF; CDR3nt: TGTGCCAGCAGTGATAGGGTCATCTCTGGAAACACCATATATTTT
abundance: many; len: 15; v_gene: TRBV13; j_gene: TRBJ1-2; d_gene: -; CDR3aa: CASSRRGGLVYGYTF; CDR3nt: TGTGCCAGCAGCCGTCGGGGGGGCCTGGTCTATGGCTACACCTTC